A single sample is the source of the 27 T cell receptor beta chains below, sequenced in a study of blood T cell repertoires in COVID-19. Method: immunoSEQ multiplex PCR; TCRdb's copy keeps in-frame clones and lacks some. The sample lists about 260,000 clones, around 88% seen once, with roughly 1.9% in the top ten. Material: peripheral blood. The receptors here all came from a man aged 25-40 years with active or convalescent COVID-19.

The CDR3, as DNA: TGCGCCAGCAGCTTGCTCCCATCCCTAAGCACAGATACGCAGTATTTT. It specifies CASSLLPSLSTDTQYF. The V and J genes are TRBV5-1 and TRBJ2-3; D is unresolved. Germline values: CDR1 SGHRS, CDR2 YFSETQ. V lost 1 base, J lost 0 bases, and 12 bases lay in between. The CDR3 contains 16 residues.

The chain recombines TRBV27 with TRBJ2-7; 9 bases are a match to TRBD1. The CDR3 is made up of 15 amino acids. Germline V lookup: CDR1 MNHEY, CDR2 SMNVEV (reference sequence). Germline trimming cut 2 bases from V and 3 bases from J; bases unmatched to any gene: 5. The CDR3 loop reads CASSLEGTGNYEQYF. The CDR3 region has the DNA TGTGCCAGCAGTTTAGAGGGGACAGGGAACTACGAGCAGTACTTC.

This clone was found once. CDR3 amino acids: CASSSGQGDEYGYTF. CDR3 coding DNA: TGTGCCAGCAGCTCGGGACAGGGGGATGAGTATGGCTACACCTTC. J is TRBJ1-2 and V is TRBV5-4, with TRBD1 matching 11 bases. Germline CDR1 reads SGHNT; CDR2 reads YYREEE (reference sequence). V was pared by 3 bases and J by 5 bases, with 6 bases of the junction left unmatched. The CDR3 covers 15 residues.

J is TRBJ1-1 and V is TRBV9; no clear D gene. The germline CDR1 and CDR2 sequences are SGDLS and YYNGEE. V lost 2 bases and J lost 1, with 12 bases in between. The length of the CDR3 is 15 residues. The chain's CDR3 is CASSVGSGRNTEAFF. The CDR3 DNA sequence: TGTGCCAGCAGCGTCGGGAGCGGTCGGAACACTGAAGCTTTCTTT.

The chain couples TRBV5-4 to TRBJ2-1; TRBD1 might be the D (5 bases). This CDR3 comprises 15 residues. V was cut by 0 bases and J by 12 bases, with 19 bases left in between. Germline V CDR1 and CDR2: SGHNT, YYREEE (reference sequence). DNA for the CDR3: TGTGCCAGCAGCTTGGTACAGGACATTCCAGTTGGGCAGTTCTTC. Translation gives CASSLVQDIPVGQFF.

The CDR3 nucleotides read TGTGCCAGCAGCGTAGGGAACTCGGGAGCTTACTACGAGCAGTACTTC. Its protein is CASSVGNSGAYYEQYF. The chain is built from TRBV9 and TRBJ2-7; the D gene is possibly TRBD2 (6 bases). The germline CDR1 and CDR2 sequences are SGDLS and YYNGEE. The CDR3 runs 16 residues. The V end was cut by 0 bases, the J end by 3 bases, with 16 bases between.

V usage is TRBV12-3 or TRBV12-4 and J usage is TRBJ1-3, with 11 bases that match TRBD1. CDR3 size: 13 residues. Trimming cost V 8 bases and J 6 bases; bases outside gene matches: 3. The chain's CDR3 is CASGDRGINTIYF. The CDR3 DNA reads TGTGCCAGCGGGGACAGGGGGATAAACACCATATATTTT.

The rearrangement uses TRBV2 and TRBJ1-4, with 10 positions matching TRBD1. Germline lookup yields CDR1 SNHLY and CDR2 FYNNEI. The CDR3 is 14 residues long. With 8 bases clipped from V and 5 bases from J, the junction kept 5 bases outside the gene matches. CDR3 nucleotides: TGTGCCAGCGGGACAGGGGCGCTAAATGAAAAACTGTTTTTT. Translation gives CASGTGALNEKLFF.

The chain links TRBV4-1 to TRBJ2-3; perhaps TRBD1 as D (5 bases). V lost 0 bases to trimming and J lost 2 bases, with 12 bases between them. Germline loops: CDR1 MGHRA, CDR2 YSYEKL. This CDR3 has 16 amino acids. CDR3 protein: CASSQDPTANTDTQYF. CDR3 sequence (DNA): TGCGCCAGCAGCCAAGATCCGACAGCGAACACAGATACGCAGTATTTT.

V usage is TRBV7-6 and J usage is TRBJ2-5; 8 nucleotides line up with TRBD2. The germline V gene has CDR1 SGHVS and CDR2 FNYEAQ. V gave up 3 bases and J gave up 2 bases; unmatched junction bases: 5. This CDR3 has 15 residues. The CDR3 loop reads CASSFATGGQETQYF. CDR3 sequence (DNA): TGTGCCAGCAGCTTCGCGACGGGGGGGCAAGAGACCCAGTACTTC.

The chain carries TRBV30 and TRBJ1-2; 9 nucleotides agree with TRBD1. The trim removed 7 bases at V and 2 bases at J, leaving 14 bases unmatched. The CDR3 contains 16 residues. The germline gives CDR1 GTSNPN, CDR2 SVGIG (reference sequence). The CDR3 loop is CAYYLIFGTGNYGYTF. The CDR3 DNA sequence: TGTGCCTACTATTTGATATTTGGGACAGGGAACTATGGCTACACCTTC.

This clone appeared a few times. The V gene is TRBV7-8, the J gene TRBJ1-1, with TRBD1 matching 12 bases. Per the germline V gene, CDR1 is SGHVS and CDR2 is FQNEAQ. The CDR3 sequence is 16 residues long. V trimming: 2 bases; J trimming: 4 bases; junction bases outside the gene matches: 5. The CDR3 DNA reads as TGTGCCAGCAGCTTATTTTCGGGACAGGGGGCCACTGAAGCTTTCTTT. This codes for CASSLFSGQGATEAFF.

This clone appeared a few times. CDR3: CASSGGARNTIYF. CDR3 in DNA: TGTGCCAGCAGTGGCGGGGCCAGAAACACCATATATTTT. The chain carries TRBV2 and TRBJ1-3; the D gene is possibly TRBD1 (5 bases). Germline CDR1 is SNHLY and CDR2 is FYNNEI. This CDR3 is 13 amino acids long. Trimming stripped 4 bases from V and 5 bases from J, with 9 bases between.

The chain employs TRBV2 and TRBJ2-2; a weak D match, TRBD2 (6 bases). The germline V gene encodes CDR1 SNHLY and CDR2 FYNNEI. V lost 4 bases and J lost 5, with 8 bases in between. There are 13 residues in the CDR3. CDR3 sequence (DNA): TGTGCCAGCAGTGCTGGGGGGACCGGGGAGCTGTTTTTT. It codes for CASSAGGTGELFF.

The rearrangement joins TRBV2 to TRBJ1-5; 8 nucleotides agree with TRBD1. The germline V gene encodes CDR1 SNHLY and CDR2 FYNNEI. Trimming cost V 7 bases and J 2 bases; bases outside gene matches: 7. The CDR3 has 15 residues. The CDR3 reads CASKEDRARNQPQHF. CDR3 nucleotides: TGTGCCAGCAAAGAGGACAGGGCACGCAATCAGCCCCAGCATTTT.

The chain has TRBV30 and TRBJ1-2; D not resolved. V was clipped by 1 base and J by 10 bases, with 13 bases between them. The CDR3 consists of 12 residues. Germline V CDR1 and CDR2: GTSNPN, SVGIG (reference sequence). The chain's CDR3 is CAWSAHSGLYTF. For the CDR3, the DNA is TGTGCCTGGAGTGCCCACAGTGGACTCTACACCTTC.

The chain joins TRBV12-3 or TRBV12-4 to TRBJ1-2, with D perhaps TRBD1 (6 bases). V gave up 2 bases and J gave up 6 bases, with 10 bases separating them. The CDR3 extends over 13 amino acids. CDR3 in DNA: TGTGCCAGCAGTTTAAGGGGGAGGGATGGCTACACCTTC. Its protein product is CASSLRGRDGYTF.

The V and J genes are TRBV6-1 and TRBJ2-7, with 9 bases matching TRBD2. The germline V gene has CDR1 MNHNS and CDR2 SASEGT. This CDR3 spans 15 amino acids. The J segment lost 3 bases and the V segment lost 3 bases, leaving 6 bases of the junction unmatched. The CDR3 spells CASSDPGTSLYEQYF. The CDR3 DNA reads TGTGCCAGCAGTGACCCCGGGACTAGCCTCTACGAGCAGTACTTC.

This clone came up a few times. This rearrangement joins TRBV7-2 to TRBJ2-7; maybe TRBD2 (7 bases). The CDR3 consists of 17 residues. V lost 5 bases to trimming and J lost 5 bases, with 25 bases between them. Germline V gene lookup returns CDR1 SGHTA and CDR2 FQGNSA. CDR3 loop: CASSQRRGGGPTHEQYF. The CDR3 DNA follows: TGTGCCAGCAGCCAAAGAAGAGGGGGGGGCCCCACCCACGAGCAGTACTTC.

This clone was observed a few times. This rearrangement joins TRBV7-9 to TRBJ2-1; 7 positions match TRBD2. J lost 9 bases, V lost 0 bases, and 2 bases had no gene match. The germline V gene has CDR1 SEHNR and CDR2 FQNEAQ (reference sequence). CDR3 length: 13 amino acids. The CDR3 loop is CASSLARGVEQFF. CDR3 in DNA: TGTGCCAGCAGCTTAGCTCGGGGGGTTGAGCAGTTCTTC.

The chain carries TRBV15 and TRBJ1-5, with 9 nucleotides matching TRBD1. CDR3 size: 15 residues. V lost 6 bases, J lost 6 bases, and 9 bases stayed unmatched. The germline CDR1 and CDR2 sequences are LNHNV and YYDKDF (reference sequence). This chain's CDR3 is CATSLDRGKAQPQHF. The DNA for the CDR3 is TGTGCCACCAGTCTGGACAGGGGAAAAGCTCAGCCCCAGCATTTT.

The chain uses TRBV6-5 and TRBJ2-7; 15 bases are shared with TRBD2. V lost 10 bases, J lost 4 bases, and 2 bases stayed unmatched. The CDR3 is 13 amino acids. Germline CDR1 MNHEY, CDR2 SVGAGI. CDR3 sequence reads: CATGLAGGYEQYF. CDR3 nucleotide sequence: TGTGCCACGGGACTAGCGGGGGGATACGAGCAGTACTTC.

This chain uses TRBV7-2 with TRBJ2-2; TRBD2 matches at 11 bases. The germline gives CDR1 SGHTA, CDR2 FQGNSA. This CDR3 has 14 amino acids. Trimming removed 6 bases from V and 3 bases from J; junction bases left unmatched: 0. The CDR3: CASRGLADTGELFF. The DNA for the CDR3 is TGTGCCAGCAGGGGACTAGCGGACACCGGGGAGCTGTTTTTT.

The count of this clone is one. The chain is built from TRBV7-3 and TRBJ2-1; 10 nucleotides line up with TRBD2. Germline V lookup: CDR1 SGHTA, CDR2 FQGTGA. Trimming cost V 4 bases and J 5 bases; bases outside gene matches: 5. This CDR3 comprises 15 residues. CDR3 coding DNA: TGTGCCAGCAGCTACCTAGCGGGGGAGAACAATGAGCAGTTCTTC. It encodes CASSYLAGENNEQFF.

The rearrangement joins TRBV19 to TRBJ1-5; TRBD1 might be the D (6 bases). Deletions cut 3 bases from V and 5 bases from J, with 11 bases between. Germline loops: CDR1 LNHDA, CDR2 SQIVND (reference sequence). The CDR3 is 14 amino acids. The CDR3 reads CASSIKGGDQPQHF. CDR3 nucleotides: TGTGCCAGTAGTATCAAAGGGGGGGATCAGCCCCAGCATTTT. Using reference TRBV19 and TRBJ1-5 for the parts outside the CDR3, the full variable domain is DGGITQSPKYLFRKEGQNVTLSCEQNLNHDAMYWYRQDPGQGLRLIYYSQIVNDFQKGDIAEGYSVSREKKESFPLTVTSAQKNPTAFYLCASSIKGGDQPQHFGDGTRLSIL.

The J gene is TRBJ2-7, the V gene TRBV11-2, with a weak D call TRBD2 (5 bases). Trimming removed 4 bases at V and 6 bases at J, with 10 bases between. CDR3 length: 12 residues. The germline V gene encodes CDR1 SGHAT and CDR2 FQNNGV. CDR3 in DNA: TGTGCCAGCAGCTCACTGGGAGTCGAGCAGTACTTC. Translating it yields CASSSLGVEQYF.

CDR3 amino acids: CASSRQGYTEAFF. The CDR3 nucleotides read TGTGCCAGCAGTCGACAGGGTTACACTGAAGCTTTCTTT. This chain joins TRBV6-2 or TRBV6-3 and TRBJ1-1; 7 positions agree with TRBD1. The V segment lost 5 bases and the J segment 3 bases; nucleotides outside the gene matches: 3. The length of the CDR3 is 13 residues. From germline, CDR1 is MNHEY and CDR2 SVGEGT.